The text below deals with one T cell receptor (beta chain). The CDR3 has 14 amino acids. The V and J ends lost 2 bases and 3 bases, in that order; junction bases with no gene match: 4. Germline V lookup: CDR1 SGHRS, CDR2 YFSETQ. The assay was immunoSEQ multiplex PCR, and TCRdb's table has in-frame clones only and misses some. The profile shows tens of thousands of clones, about four fifths of them singletons. The record originates from a study of blood T cell repertoires in COVID-19. Study overall: From the United States, Italy and Spain came samples of acute and convalescent COVID-19.

The sample consisted of peripheral blood. The chain couples TRBV5-1 to TRBJ2-7; 8 bases line up with TRBD1. The clonotype comes from a woman aged 55-70 years with acute or convalescent COVID-19. CDR3 in DNA: TGCGCCAGCAGCTTTAGGACAGGGAGCTACGAGCAGTACTTC. Protein product: CASSFRTGSYEQYF.